This T cell receptor beta chain was recovered during a study of CD8+ T cells in alopecia areata. The overall study: For the treated group, dosing was oral tofacitinib at 5 to 10 mg twice daily.

As regards this clone: It may be a read error: a sequence one base away is much more abundant.

The CDR3 consists of 11 residues. The ends were cut back, 5 bases at V and 3 bases at J, with 3 bases in the middle. Germline assignment: CDR1 SGHTA and CDR2 FQGNSA. The treatment: oral pan-JAK inhibitor, 5-10 mg twice daily. Both peripheral blood and punch biopsies of lesional scalp skin were obtained from patients who had alopecia areata. Isolation of CD4+ and CD8+ T cells from PBMCs was achieved by sorting. Investigators isolated RNA and reverse transcribed it into cDNA to act as the sequencing template. This table comes from immunoSEQ multiplex PCR, and its TCRdb copy is limited to in-frame clones, with some not included. The repertoire consists of 150,000 to 200,000 clones, with about three fifths occurring once and the leading ten covering about 1.3%.

The chain couples TRBV7-2 to TRBJ2-3, with D hard to call. This specimen was CD4+ T cells sorted from blood, taken around week 49, from a patient treated with tofacitinib. The receptor's source is a human donor with alopecia areata. CDR3 loop: CASSRTDTQYF. CDR3 DNA: TGTGCCAGCAGCCGGACAGATACGCAGTATTTT. The variable domain in full, with the rest retrieved from reference TRBV7-2 and TRBJ2-3, is GAGVSQSPSNKVTEKGKDVELRCDPISGHTALYWYRQSLGQGLEFLIYFQGNSAPDKSGLPSDRFSAERTGGSVSTLTIQRTQQEDSAVYLCASSRTDTQYFGPGTRLTVL.